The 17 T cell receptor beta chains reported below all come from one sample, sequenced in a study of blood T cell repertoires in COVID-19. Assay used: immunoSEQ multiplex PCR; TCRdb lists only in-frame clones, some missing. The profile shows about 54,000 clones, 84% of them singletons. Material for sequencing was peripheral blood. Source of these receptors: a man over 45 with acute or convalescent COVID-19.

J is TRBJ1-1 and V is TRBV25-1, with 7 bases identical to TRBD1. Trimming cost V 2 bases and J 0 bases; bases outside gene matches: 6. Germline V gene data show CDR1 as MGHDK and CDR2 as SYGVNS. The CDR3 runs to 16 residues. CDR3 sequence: CASSERLGQLNTEAFF. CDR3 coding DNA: TGTGCCAGCAGTGAACGCTTGGGACAGTTGAACACTGAAGCTTTCTTT.

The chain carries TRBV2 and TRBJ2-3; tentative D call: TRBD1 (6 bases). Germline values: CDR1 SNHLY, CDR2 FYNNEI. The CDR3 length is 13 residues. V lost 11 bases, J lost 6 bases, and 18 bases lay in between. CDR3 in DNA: TGTGCCGCCCCAGGGGCCCCGCCCGATACGCAGTATTTT. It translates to CAAPGAPPDTQYF. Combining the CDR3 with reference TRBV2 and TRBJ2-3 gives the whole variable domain EPEVTQTPSHQVTQMGQEVILRCVPISNHLYFYWYRQILGQKVEFLVSFYNNEISEKSEIFDDQFSVERPDGSNFTLKIRSTKLEDSAMYFCAAPGAPPDTQYFGPGTRLTVL.

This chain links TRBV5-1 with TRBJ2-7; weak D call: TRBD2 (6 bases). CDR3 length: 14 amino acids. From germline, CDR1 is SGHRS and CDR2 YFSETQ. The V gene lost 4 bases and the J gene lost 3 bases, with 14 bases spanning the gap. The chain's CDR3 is CASSEGGTLYEQYF. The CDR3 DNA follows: TGCGCCAGCAGCGAAGGCGGGACGCTCTACGAGCAGTACTTC.

The CDR3 is CASSESGRETQYF. CDR3 in DNA: TGCGCCAGCAGTGAGTCGGGGAGAGAGACCCAGTACTTC. The rearrangement links TRBV10-1 to TRBJ2-5, with D tentatively TRBD2 (5 bases). Trimming left V 0 bases short and J 4 bases short, with 6 bases between. In germline, CDR1 is WNHNN, CDR2 SYGVQD (reference sequence). CDR3 length: 13 residues.

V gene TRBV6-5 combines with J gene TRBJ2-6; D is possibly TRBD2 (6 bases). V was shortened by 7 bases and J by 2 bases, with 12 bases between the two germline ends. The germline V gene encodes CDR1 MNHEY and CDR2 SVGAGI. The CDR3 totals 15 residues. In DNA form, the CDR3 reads TGTGCCAGCAAGTTCGGGGGTGCTGGGGCCAACGTCCTGACTTTC. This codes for CASKFGGAGANVLTF.

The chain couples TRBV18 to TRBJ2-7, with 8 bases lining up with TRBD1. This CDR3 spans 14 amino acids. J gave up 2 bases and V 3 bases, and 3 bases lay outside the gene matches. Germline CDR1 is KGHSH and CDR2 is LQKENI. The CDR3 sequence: CASSPTGVPYEQYF. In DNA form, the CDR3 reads TGTGCCAGCTCACCGACAGGGGTACCCTACGAGCAGTACTTC. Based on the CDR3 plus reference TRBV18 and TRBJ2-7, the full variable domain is NAGVMQNPRHLVRRRGQEARLRCSPMKGHSHVYWYRQLPEEGLKFMVYLQKENIIDESGMPKERFSAEFPKEGPSILRIQQVVRGDSAAYFCASSPTGVPYEQYFGPGTRLTVT.

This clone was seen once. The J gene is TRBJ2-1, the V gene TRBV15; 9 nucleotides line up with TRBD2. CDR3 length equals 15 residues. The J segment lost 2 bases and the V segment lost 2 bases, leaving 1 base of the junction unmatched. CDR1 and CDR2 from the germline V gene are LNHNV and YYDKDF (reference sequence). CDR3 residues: CATSRLAGTYNEQFF. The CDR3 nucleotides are TGTGCCACCAGCAGACTAGCGGGAACCTACAATGAGCAGTTCTTC.

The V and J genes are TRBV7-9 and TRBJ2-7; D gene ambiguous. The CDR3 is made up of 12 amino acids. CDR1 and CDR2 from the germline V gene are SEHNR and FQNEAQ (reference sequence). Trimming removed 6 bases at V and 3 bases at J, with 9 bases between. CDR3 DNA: TGTGCCAGCAGGAACCTCAGCTACGAGCAGTACTTC. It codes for CASRNLSYEQYF.

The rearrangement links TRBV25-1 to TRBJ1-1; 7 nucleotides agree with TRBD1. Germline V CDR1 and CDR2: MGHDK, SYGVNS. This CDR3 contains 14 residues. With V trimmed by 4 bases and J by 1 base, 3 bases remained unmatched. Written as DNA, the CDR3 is TGTGCCAGCAGTGGCTGGACAGGGAACACTGAAGCTTTCTTT. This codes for CASSGWTGNTEAFF.

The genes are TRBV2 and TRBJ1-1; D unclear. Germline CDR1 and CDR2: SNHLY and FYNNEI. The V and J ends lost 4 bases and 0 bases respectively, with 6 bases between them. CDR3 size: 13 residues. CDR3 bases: TGTGCCAGCAGTGCTGAGCTGAACACTGAAGCTTTCTTT. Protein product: CASSAELNTEAFF. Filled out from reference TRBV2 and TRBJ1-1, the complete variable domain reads EPEVTQTPSHQVTQMGQEVILRCVPISNHLYFYWYRQILGQKVEFLVSFYNNEISEKSEIFDDQFSVERPDGSNFTLKIRSTKLEDSAMYFCASSAELNTEAFFGQGTRLTVV.

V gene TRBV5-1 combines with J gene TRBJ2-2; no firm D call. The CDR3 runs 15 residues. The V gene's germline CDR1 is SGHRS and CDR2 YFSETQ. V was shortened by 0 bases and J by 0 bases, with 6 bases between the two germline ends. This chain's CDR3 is CASSLDHTNTGELFF. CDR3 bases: TGCGCCAGCAGCTTGGATCACACGAACACCGGGGAGCTGTTTTTT.

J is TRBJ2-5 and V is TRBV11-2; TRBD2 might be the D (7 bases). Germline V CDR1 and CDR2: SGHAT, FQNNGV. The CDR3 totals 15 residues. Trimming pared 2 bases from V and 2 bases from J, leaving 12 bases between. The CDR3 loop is CASSLLRGGQETQYF. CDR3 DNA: TGTGCCAGCAGCTTACTTAGGGGGGGGCAAGAGACCCAGTACTTC.

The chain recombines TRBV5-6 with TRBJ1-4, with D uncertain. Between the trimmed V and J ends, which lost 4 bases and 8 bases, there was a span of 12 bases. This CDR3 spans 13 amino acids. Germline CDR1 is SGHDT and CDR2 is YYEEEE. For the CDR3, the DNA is TGTGCCAGCAGCAAGACCGCGGTGGAAAAACTGTTTTTT. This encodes CASSKTAVEKLFF. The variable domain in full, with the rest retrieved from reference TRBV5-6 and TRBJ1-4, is DAGVTQSPTHLIKTRGQQVTLRCSPKSGHDTVSWYQQALGQGPQFIFQYYEEEERQRGNFPDRFSGHQFPNYSSELNVNALLLGDSALYLCASSKTAVEKLFFGSGTQLSVL.

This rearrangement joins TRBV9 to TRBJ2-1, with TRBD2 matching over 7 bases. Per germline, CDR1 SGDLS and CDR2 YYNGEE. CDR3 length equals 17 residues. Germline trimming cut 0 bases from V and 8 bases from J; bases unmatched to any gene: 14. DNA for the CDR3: TGTGCCAGCAGCGTAGGAAAGGGGAGGGAGAAGAGCTATGAGCAGTTCTTC. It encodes CASSVGKGREKSYEQFF.

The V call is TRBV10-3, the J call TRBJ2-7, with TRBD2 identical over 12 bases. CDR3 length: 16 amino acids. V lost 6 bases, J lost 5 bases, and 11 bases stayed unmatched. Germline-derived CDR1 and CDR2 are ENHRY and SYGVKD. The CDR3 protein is CAIRELTSGGFNEQYF. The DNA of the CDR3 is TGTGCCATCAGGGAACTGACTAGCGGGGGTTTCAACGAGCAGTACTTC.

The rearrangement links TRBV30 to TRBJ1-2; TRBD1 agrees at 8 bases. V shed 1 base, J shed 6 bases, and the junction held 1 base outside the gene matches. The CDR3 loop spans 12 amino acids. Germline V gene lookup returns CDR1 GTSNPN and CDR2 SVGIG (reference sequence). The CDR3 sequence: CAWSGTGNGYTF. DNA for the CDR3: TGTGCCTGGAGTGGGACAGGGAATGGCTACACCTTC.

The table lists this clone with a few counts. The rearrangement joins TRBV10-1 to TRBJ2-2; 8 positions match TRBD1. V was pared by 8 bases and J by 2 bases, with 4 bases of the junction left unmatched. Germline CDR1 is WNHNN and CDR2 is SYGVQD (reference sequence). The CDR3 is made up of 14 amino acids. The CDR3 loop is CASGDRPNTGELFF. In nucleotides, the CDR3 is TGCGCCAGCGGGGACAGGCCCAACACCGGGGAGCTGTTTTTT.